This paragraph reports one T cell receptor (beta chain). Method: immunoSEQ multiplex PCR; TCRdb's copy keeps in-frame clones and lacks some. The top ten hold 0.15% to 0.2% of the sample, which has almost 85,000 clones, roughly 97% seen once. The data were obtained in a study of technical replicates of blood from a few donors. The CDR3 is 13 amino acids. The V gene's germline CDR1 is SGHAT and CDR2 FQNNGV. Trimming took 3 bases from V and 7 from J, leaving 10 bases between them. Sequenced material: T cells isolated from PBMCs. This TCR came from a human donor in good health. V gene TRBV11-2 combines with J gene TRBJ2-1; D unclear. The CDR3, as DNA: TGTGCCAGCAGCTTGTCGTTCCTTAATGAGCAGTTCTTC. It translates to CASSLSFLNEQFF.